These 2 T cell receptor beta chains came from one sample sequenced in a study of Ad26.COV2.S vaccination and SARS-CoV-2 variants. TCRdb keeps only in-frame clones here, not all; method: immunoSEQ multiplex PCR. The sample lists roughly 350,000 clones; 88% were seen once. The treatment denotes: about 20 received Ad26.COV2.S at low or high dose, single or two shots; a few received placebo; per-sample allocation not given. Collection of the samples took place on day 63 after the first injection of vaccine or placebo. This material consisted of peripheral blood, taken in a trial of Ad26.COV2.S vaccine versus placebo. These receptors originate from a person aged 18-60 years who received the Ad26.COV2.S COVID-19 vaccine or a placebo.

This clone has just one count. The chain joins TRBV3-1 (or the pseudogene TRBV3-2) to TRBJ2-5; 13 bases fit TRBD2. CDR3 length: 17 amino acids. CDR1 and CDR2 from the germline V gene are LGHDT and YNNKEL (reference sequence). Germline trimming cut 1 base from V and 5 bases from J; bases unmatched to any gene: 7. CDR3 loop: CASSQGLLAGGGETQYF. CDR3 coding DNA: TGTGCCAGCAGCCAAGGGCTACTAGCGGGAGGGGGGGAGACCCAGTACTTC.

Details on this clone: Because it lacks the conserved phenylalanine or tryptophan at the end, this CDR3 is likely a read error. The DNA is omitted, as the CDR3 cannot be located on it reliably, and the CDR3 follows TCRdb's listing. This chain connects TRBV6-5 to TRBJ1-2. 13 amino acids form the CDR3, both terminal residues included. Germline V gene sequence: CDR1 MNHEY, CDR2 SVGAGI. CDR3: CASSYSMSVAGSI.